This T cell receptor beta chain emerged from a study of blood T cells in healthy people across ages. This clonotype was seen a few times. The use of a sample-barcoded 5' primer and a J-beta primer mix characterized a second PCR of about 7 to 12 cycles. TCRdb re-derived calls from the 5' RACE reads in MiXCR, one entry per CDR3 protein. There are hundreds of thousands of distinct CDR3 sequences in the sample; over 45% occur only once, and 30% to 35% lies in the top ten. The CDR3 sequence is 14 residues long. Germline V gene lookup returns CDR1 DFQATT and CDR2 SNEGSKA (reference sequence). J is TRBJ2-3 and V is TRBV20-1; no clear D gene. The sequencing sample was made of blood. The source of this sequence is a woman in her sixties or seventies in good health. The CDR3 DNA sequence: TGCAGCGCGTTACTTCGTAGCTCCACAGATACGCAGTATTTT. The encoded protein is CSALLRSSTDTQYF.